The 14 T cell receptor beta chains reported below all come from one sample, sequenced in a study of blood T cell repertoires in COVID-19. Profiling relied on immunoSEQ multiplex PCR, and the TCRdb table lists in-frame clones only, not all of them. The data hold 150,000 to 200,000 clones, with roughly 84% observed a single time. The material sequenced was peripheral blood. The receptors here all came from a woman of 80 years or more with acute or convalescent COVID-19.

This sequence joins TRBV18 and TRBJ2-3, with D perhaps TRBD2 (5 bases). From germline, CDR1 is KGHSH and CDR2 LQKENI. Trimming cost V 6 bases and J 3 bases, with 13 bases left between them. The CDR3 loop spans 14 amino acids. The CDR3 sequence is CASSEGLRTDTQYF. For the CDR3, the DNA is TGTGCCAGCTCTGAGGGTCTTAGAACAGATACGCAGTATTTT.

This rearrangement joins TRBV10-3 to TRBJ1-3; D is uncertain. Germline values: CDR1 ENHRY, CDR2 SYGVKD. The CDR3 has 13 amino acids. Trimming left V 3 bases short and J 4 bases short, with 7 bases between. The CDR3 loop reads CAISDQSGNTIYF. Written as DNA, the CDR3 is TGTGCCATCAGTGACCAGTCCGGAAACACCATATATTTT.

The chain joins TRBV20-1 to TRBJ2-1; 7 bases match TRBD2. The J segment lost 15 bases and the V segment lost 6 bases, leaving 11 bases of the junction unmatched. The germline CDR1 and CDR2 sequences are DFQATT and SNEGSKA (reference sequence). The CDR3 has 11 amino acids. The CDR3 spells CSAAVRTSRFF. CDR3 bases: TGCAGTGCGGCAGTAAGGACTAGTAGGTTCTTC.

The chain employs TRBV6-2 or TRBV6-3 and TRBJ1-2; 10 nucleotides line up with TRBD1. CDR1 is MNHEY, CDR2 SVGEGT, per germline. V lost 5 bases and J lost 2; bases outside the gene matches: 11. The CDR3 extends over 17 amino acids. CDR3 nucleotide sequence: TGTGCCAGCAGTACCCATGACAGGGGGCGAGAAAACTATGGCTACACCTTC. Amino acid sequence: CASSTHDRGRENYGYTF.

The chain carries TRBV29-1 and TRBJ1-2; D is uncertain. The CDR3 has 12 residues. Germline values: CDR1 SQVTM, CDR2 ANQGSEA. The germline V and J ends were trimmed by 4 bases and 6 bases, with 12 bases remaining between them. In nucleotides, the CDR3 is TGCAGCGTTGGACCCCCGGGGAATGGCTACACCTTC. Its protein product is CSVGPPGNGYTF.

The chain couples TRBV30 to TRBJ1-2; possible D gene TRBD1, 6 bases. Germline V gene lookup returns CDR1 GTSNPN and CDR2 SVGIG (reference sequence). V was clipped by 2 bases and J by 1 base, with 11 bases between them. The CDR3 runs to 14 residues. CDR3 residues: CAWSMDRVNYGYTF. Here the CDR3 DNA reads TGTGCCTGGAGTATGGACAGAGTTAACTATGGCTACACCTTC.

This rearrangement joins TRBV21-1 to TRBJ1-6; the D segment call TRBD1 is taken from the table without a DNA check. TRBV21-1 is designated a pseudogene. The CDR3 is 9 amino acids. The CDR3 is CASGSPLHF. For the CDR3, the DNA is TGTGCCAGCGGCTCACCCCTCCACTTT.

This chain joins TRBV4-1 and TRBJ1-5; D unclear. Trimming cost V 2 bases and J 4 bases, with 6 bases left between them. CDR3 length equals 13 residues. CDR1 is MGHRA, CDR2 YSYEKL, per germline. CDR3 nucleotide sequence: TGCGCCAGCAGCCAACCTAGTAATCAGCCCCAGCATTTT. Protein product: CASSQPSNQPQHF.

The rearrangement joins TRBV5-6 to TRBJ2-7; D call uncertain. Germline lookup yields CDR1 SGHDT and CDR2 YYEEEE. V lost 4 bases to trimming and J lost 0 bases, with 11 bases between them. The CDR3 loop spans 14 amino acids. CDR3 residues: CASSQTFSSYEQYF. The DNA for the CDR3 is TGTGCCAGCAGCCAGACTTTTAGCTCCTACGAGCAGTACTTC.

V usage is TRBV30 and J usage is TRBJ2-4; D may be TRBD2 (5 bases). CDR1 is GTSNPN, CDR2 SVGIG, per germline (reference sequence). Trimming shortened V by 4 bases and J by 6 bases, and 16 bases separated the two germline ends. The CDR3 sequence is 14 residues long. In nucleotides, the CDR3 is TGTGCCTGGACCGGCAGCCTAGGGAGAAACATTCAGTACTTC. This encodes CAWTGSLGRNIQYF.

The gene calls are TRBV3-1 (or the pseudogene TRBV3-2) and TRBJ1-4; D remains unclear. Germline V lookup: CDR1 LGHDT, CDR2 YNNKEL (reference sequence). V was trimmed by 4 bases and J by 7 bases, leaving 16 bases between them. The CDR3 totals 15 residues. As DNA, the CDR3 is TGTGCCAGCAGCCGACGGTCTGGCGGGCCTGAAAAACTGTTTTTT. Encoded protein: CASSRRSGGPEKLFF.

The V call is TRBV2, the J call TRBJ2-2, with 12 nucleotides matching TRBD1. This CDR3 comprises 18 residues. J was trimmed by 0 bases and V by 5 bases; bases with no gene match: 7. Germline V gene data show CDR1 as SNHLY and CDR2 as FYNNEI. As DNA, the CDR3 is TGTGCCAGCAGTCATCCGGGACAGGGGGCCCCGAACACCGGGGAGCTGTTTTTT. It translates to CASSHPGQGAPNTGELFF.

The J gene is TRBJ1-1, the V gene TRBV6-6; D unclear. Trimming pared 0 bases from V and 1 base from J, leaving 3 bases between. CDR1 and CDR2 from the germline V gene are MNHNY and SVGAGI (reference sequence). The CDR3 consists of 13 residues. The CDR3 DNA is TGTGCCAGCAGTTACTCCCGGAACACTGAAGCTTTCTTT. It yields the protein CASSYSRNTEAFF.

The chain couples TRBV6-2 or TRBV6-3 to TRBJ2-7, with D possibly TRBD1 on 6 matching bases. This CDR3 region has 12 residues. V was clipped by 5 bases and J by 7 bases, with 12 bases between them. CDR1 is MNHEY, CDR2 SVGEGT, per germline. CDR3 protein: CASSETGKEQYF. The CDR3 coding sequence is TGTGCCAGCAGTGAGACAGGTAAAGAGCAGTACTTC.